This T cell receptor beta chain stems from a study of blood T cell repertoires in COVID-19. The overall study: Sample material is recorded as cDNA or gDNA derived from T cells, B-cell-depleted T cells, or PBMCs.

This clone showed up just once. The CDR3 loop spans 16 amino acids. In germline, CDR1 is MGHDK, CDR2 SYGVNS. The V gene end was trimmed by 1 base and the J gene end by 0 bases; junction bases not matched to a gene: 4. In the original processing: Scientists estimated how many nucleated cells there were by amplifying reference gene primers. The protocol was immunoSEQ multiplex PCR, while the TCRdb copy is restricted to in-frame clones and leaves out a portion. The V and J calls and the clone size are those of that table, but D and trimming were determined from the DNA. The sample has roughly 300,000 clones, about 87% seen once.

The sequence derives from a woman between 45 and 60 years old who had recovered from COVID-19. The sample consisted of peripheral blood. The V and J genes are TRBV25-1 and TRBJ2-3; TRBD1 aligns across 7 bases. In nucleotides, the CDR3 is TGTGCCAGCAGTGAATCCGGACAGGCGAGCACAGATACGCAGTATTTT. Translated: CASSESGQASTDTQYF.